This T cell receptor (beta chain) is drawn from a study of blood T cell dynamics during melanoma immunotherapy. The study, taken as a whole, reports: Clones driving repertoire changes may be melanoma-specific or general immune activation.

The time point: week 3, after first cycle of checkpoint inhibitor. Sampling occurred pretreatment (T0) and at week 3 (W3), after cycle one of checkpoint blockade. About this clone: Its antigen is still unknown.

Clones were sequenced by immunoSEQ multiplex PCR, and TCRdb holds only the in-frame ones, with some missing. The top ten hold roughly a third of the sample, which has roughly 6,600 clones, 70% to 90% seen once. Looked up from germline, CDR1 is SGHRS and CDR2 is YFSETQ. The length of the CDR3 is 12 residues. Trimming took off 4 bases at V and 3 bases at J, with 8 bases between the two ends. The sample was blood, taken from a patient treated with checkpoint blockade. The TCR sequence derives from a human donor with melanoma. Some clones in this sample may be carry-over from other donors' samples. The gene calls are TRBV5-1 and TRBJ2-7; D gene unclear. The CDR3 region is CASSPGFYEQYF. CDR3 bases: TGCGCCAGCAGCCCTGGATTCTACGAGCAGTACTTC.